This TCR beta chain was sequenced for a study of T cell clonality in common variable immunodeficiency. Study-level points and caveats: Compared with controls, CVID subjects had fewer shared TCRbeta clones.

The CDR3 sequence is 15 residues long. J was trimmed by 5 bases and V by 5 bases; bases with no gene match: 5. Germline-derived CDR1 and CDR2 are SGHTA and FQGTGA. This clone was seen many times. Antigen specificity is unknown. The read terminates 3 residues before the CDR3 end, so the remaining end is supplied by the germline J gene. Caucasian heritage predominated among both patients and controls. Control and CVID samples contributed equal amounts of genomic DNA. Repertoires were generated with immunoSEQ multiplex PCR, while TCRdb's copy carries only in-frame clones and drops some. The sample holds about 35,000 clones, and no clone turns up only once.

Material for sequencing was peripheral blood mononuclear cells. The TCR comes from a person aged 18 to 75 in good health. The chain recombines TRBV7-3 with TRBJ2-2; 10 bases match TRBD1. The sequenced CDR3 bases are TGTGCCAGCAGCCAGACAGGGGGCGCGACCGGGGAG. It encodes CASSQTGGATGE. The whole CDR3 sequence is CASSQTGGATGELFF.